This paragraph reports one T cell receptor beta chain. Its antigen is currently unknown. A much larger clone sits a single nucleotide away, making a read error possible. These data come from a study of T-cell reconstitution after alpha-beta-depleted transplantation in children. Study findings and constraints: Several hundred expanded graft clones reportedly were the source of alpha-beta T cells about two months after transplant. From newly produced T cells came most of the T-cell counts and diversity one year after transplant. Recipient T cells and thymic progenitors that survived were the source of the high TCRbeta diversity seen at day 60 in some patients.

Unique molecular identifiers were used in preparing the TCRbeta library. TCRdb re-called the PCR reads through MiXCR, storing one row per CDR3 protein. The sample holds fewer than 350,000 distinct CDR3 sequences, 10% seen once. The CDR3 is 14 amino acids. Germline assignment: CDR1 MDHEN and CDR2 SYDVKM. The chain combines TRBV28 with TRBJ2-7; D gene uncertain. The sequence came from a boy under two years old with acute myeloid leukemia, due to receive a stem cell transplant. Sequencing used PBMCs, obtained before TCRalphabeta/CD19-depleted stem cell transplant. The CDR3 region has the DNA TGTGCCAGCAGTTTAGTAGGGTCACCCTACGAGCATTACTTC. Amino acid sequence: CASSLVGSPYEHYF.